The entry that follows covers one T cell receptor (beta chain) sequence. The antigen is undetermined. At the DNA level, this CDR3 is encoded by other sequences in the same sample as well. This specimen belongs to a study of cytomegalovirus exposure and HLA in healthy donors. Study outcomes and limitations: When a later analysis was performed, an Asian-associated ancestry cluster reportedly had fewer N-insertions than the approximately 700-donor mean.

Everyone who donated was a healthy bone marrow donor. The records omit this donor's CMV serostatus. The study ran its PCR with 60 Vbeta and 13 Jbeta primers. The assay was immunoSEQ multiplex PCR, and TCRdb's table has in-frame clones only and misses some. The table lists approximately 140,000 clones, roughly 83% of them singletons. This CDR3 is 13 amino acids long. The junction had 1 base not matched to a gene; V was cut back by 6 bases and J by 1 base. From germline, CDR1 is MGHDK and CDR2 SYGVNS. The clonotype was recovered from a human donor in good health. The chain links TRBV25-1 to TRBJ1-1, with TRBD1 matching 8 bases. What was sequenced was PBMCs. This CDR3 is CASRQGGNTEAFF. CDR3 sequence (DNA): TGTGCCAGCAGACAGGGGGGGAACACTGAAGCTTTCTTT. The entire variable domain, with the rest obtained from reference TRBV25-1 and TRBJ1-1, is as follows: EADIYQTPRYLVIGTGKKITLECSQTMGHDKMYWYQQDPGMELHLIHYSYGVNSTEKGDLSSESTVSRIRTEHFPLTLESARPSHTSQYLCASRQGGNTEAFFGQGTRLTVV.